This TCR beta chain was recorded in a study of beta chain features in type 1 diabetes listed by TCRdb under 2018. Broadly, across the study: Patients and healthy donors did not differ in mean age, gender distribution, total cell number or subset yield. The study compared TCRB repertoires of sorted circulating CD4+ T cell subsets between recently diagnosed type 1 diabetes patients and matched healthy donors. Regulatory and stem cell-like memory subsets were obtained from only 8 patients and about eight healthy donors, while naive and central memory subsets were obtained from all 28 donors. A total of roughly 98,000,000 sorted cells were examined across all samples, and RNA yield correlated strongly with the number of cells per subset.

Clipping removes 2 bases from V and 7 bases from J, with 2 as the unmatched junction base count. Spanning cysteine to phenylalanine, the CDR3 consists of 13 amino acids. Only the CDR3 part of the read is kept: 39 bases, read in frame from the first base. CDR1 and CDR2 were assigned from the germline V gene as SNHLY and FYNNEI. All of the isolated RNA was reverse transcribed with the High Capacity cDNA Reverse Transcription Kit, so expressed TCRB transcripts were sequenced. Deep immunoSEQ sequencing was applied to naive, central memory and regulatory T cell samples, giving an average of roughly 3.5 million total reads per sample. Sorted cells were lysed in RLT buffer and RNA was extracted with DNase-treated RNeasy Micro or Mini kits, depending on cell number. Each cell subset was processed on its own to prevent cross-contamination, while patient and healthy donor samples were processed together. TCRB sequences were amplified from cDNA with the immunoSEQ multiplex PCR, producing 87-bp fragments spanning the CDR3 region. Amplicons were sequenced on the Illumina HiSeq platform. Per the authors' processing: PCR bias was computationally corrected using synthetic template baselines, reads within Hamming distance 2 were collapsed, and singletons that could not be merged were discarded. Reads were aligned to IMGT to assign V, D and J genes, CDR3 length, and insertions or deletions at six rearrangement sites. Within each subset, clonotype counts were normalized to sorted cell number, after which true diversity and Gini coefficients were computed with the tcR R package. The overlap coefficient, calculated on TCRB nucleotide sequences, was used to measure repertoire sharing. As a proxy for the pre-selection repertoire, out-of-frame TCRB sequences from naive cells were analyzed. TCRdb carries this immuneACCESS record with in-frame sequences only. Its versions omit some clonotypes, under half of them owing to an unresolved V gene in the studies checked, with the rest unexplained. The DNA gave D and trimming, while V, J and clone size come from that table. Present in this sample are more than 550,000 clones, over 12% of which were seen just once. Approximately 0.042% of the sample belongs to the ten largest clones.

A single peripheral blood draw of approximately 0.11 L on average was collected from each donor into heparinised tubes. A BD FACSAria II and a panel including CD45RO, CCR7, CD25, CD127, CD95 and CD27 were used to sort naive, central memory, regulatory and stem cell-like memory CD4+ T cells. All sorted populations exceeded 95% purity. PBMCs were separated immediately by Lymphoprep density gradient centrifugation and were stained directly, without being cultured. To minimize batch effects, samples were stained and sorted in pairs, one healthy donor with one patient per experiment. This clone occurred a few times. The clone's antigen remains unknown. Qualities for individual bases were not recorded, and no much larger clone is one base off. Paper-wide results and their limitations: Because cDNA was sequenced instead of genomic DNA, activated cells with high expression could be over-represented, although the groups did not differ in activation or CD3 levels. Shorter templates might be favored by PCR, yet because patient and control samples were amplified and corrected together, any such skew would affect both groups equally. HLA sub-analyses involved small numbers of individuals, so any influence of HLA type on TCRB rearrangement remained unresolved. In all four CD4+ subsets, TCRB CDR3 length was moderately but significantly shorter in type 1 diabetes patients. Naive, central memory and regulatory TCRB repertoires appeared to be more alike among patients than among healthy donors. At VDJ recombination sites, patients with type 1 diabetes made fewer insertions and deleted more nucleotides, a pattern implying thymic rearrangement abnormalities.

The clonotype was recovered from a man aged 18 to 29 with type 1 diabetes. The chain joins TRBV2 to TRBJ1-2; a stretch of 9 junction bases matches TRBD1. The specimen was naive CD4+ T cells from blood. Reading the label with the study, this specimen's cell subset or site is: true naive CD4+ T cells. The CDR3: CASSENRGPGYTF. In nucleotides, the sequence is TGTGCCAGCAGTGAAAACAGGGGGCCTGGCTACACCTTC. Full variable domain (CDR3 extended with the reference TRBV2 and TRBJ1-2 proteins): EPEVTQTPSHQVTQMGQEVILRCVPISNHLYFYWYRQILGQKVEFLVSFYNNEISEKSEIFDDQFSVERPDGSNFTLKIRSTKLEDSAMYFCASSENRGPGYTFGSGTRLTVV.